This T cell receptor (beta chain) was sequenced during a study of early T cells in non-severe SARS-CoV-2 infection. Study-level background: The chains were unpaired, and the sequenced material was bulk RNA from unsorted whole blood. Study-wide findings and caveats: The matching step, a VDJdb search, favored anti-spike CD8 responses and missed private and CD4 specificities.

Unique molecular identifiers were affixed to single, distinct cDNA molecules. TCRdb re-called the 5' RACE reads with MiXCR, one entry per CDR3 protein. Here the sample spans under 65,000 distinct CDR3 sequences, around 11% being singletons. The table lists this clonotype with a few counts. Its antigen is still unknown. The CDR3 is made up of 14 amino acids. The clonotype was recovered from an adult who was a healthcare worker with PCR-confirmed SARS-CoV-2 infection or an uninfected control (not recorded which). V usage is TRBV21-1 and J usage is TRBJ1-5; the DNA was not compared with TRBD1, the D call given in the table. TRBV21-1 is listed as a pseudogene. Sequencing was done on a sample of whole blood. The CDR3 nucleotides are TGTGCCAGCAGCCTTGACAGGTTGAATCAGCCCCAGCATTTT. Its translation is CASSLDRLNQPQHF.